These 13 T cell receptor beta chains were all obtained from the same sample, sequenced in a study of identical twins (dated by TCRdb to 2015 to 2016). The library was produced with 5' RACE. The reads were generated on an Illumina HiSeq 2000. The public reads were reanalyzed by TCRdb: fastp trimming at Q25, MiXCR alignment, in-frame beta chains only. Every CDR3 protein is listed once, alongside the most common genes and DNA of its rows. The sample table contains roughly 690,000 distinct CDR3 sequences; only one count was recorded for about 20% of them. The ten largest clones capture over 4% of the sample. A further study also used this sample, focusing on T cells expressing NK-cell markers.

Material: PBMCs. These receptor sequences come from a woman younger than 30 in good health.

This clonotype turned up a few times. This chain uses TRBV12-3 or TRBV12-4 with TRBJ1-2, with TRBD1 identical over 7 bases. This CDR3 comprises 13 residues. Trimming took 7 bases from V and 8 from J; bases not matched to a gene: 10. CDR3 DNA sequence: TGTGCCAGCATGACCAGGGGGATCGGAGGCTACACCTTC. Its protein product is CASMTRGIGGYTF.

This clonotype was seen at least ten times. This rearrangement joins TRBV20-1 to TRBJ2-7, with 8 bases fitting TRBD1. The CDR3 consists of 14 residues. Germline V gene data show CDR1 as DFQATT and CDR2 as SNEGSKA (reference sequence). V trimming: 6 bases; J trimming: 0 bases; junction bases outside the gene matches: 7. CDR3 residues: CSATRDRSSYEQYF. The CDR3 bases are TGCAGTGCCACCCGGGACAGGAGCTCCTACGAGCAGTACTTC.

This clonotype was observed a few times. The chain has TRBV7-9 and TRBJ2-2; 11 bases are shared with TRBD2. The V segment lost 11 bases and the J segment 2 bases; nucleotides outside the gene matches: 4. Germline lookup yields CDR1 SEHNR and CDR2 FQNEAQ (reference sequence). The CDR3 runs to 14 residues. The CDR3 here is CAGGLAANTGELFF. Here the CDR3 DNA reads TGTGCCGGGGGACTAGCGGCAAACACCGGGGAGCTGTTTTTT.

This clonotype has a handful of counts. The chain couples TRBV20-1 to TRBJ1-5, with D unresolved. The CDR3 runs 13 residues. Germline CDR1 DFQATT, CDR2 SNEGSKA (reference sequence). The V end was cut by 1 base, the J end by 3 bases, with 7 bases between. In nucleotides, the CDR3 is TGCAGTGCTAGAGTGGCTTTCAATCAGCCCCAGCATTTT. It codes for CSARVAFNQPQHF.

This clonotype has only a few counts. The chain links TRBV20-1 to TRBJ1-1, with D tentatively TRBD1 (6 bases). The CDR3 extends over 18 amino acids. Germline CDR1 is DFQATT and CDR2 is SNEGSKA (reference sequence). Trimming took off 6 bases at V and 1 base at J, with 27 bases between the two ends. The CDR3 coding sequence is TGCAGTGCCATACTCCTTAATCGGGACACCCTGGGGAACACTGAAGCTTTCTTT. Its translation: CSAILLNRDTLGNTEAFF.

The V call is TRBV7-9, the J call TRBJ2-1; 10 bases agree with TRBD2. J lost 7 bases, V lost 5 bases, and 14 bases had no gene match. Germline V gene sequence: CDR1 SEHNR, CDR2 FQNEAQ (reference sequence). The CDR3 runs to 17 residues. CDR3 sequence reads: CASSRRLAGIRENEQFF. CDR3 DNA: TGTGCCAGCAGCCGCAGACTAGCGGGTATCAGGGAGAATGAGCAGTTCTTC.

There are many counts of this clonotype. The chain joins TRBV20-1 to TRBJ2-1; D remains ambiguous. V was trimmed by 3 bases and J by 0 bases, leaving 12 bases between them. The CDR3 sequence is 15 residues long. From germline, CDR1 is DFQATT and CDR2 SNEGSKA (reference sequence). CDR3: CSASSPSSSYNEQFF. The DNA for the CDR3 is TGCAGTGCTAGCTCACCCTCATCCTCCTACAATGAGCAGTTCTTC.

The J gene is TRBJ2-1, the V gene TRBV29-1; no definite D call. Trimming left V 7 bases short and J 6 bases short, with 13 bases between. The CDR3 is made up of 12 amino acids. Per germline, CDR1 SQVTM and CDR2 ANQGSEA. DNA of the CDR3: TGCAGCGCACTCCCACACAGCAATGAGCAGTTCTTC. Protein sequence: CSALPHSNEQFF.

The table lists this clonotype with a few counts. The chain links TRBV6-6 to TRBJ2-7; no firm D call. There are 13 residues in the CDR3. V was cut by 8 bases and J by 4 bases, with 15 bases left in between. Germline assignment: CDR1 MNHNY and CDR2 SVGAGI (reference sequence). For the CDR3, the DNA is TGTGCCAGCGCAAGTAATTTAGTTTACGAGCAGTACTTC. Protein sequence: CASASNLVYEQYF.

This chain joins TRBV11-2 and TRBJ2-3, with TRBD2 matching 11 bases. V lost 1 base to trimming and J lost 3 bases; unmatched junction nucleotides: 12. Germline-derived CDR1 and CDR2 are SGHAT and FQNNGV. The CDR3 is made up of 19 amino acids. In DNA form, the CDR3 reads TGTGCCAGCAGCTTAGTGGCTAGCGGGAGGTTGGTAGGTACAGATACGCAGTATTTT. This translates into CASSLVASGRLVGTDTQYF. The variable domain in full, with the rest retrieved from reference TRBV11-2 and TRBJ2-3, is EAGVAQSPRYKIIEKRQSVAFWCNPISGHATLYWYQQILGQGPKLLIQFQNNGVVDDSQLPKDRFSAERLKGVDSTLKIQPAKLEDSAVYLCASSLVASGRLVGTDTQYFGPGTRLTVL.

CDR3 nucleotides: TGTGCCAGCAGCCCCACTAGCGGCCTACTTCAGTTCTTC. This translates into CASSPTSGLLQFF. The chain couples TRBV5-6 to TRBJ2-1; TRBD2 agrees at 8 bases. In germline, CDR1 is SGHDT, CDR2 YYEEEE. The CDR3 runs to 13 residues. J lost 13 bases, V lost 4 bases, and 10 bases had no gene match.

J is TRBJ2-7 and V is TRBV11-2, with TRBD1 matching 7 bases. This CDR3 is 14 amino acids long. With 5 bases clipped from V and 5 bases from J, the junction kept 9 bases outside the gene matches. Germline CDR1 is SGHAT and CDR2 is FQNNGV. In nucleotides, the CDR3 is TGTGCCAGCAGCAGGGACAGTTGGCTCCACGAGCAGTACTTC. Encoded protein: CASSRDSWLHEQYF.

The V call is TRBV12-5, the J call TRBJ2-7; unclear D gene. The CDR3 loop spans 12 amino acids. Germline lookup yields CDR1 LGHNT and CDR2 FRNRAP. The V end was cut by 1 base, the J end by 6 bases, with 7 bases between. This CDR3 is CASGLGPSEQYF. The CDR3, as DNA: TGTGCTAGTGGTTTGGGGCCCTCCGAGCAGTACTTC.